This T cell receptor beta chain was sequenced during a study of PD-L1 blockade in urothelial cancer. The overall study: In about 2014 therapy began: atezolizumab 1,200 mg intravenously every 3 weeks. Bladder-origin urothelial cancer in males covered twenty-five of 29 patients.

Time point noted: peripheral blood 6 weeks after treatment start. Locally advanced or metastatic urothelial carcinoma affected the patients. The CDR3 runs to 14 residues. Germline V lookup: CDR1 SGDLS, CDR2 YYNGEE. V lost 4 bases, J lost 1 base, and 10 bases lay in between. Each PCR reaction had synthetic TCR analog templates spiked into it. Profiled with immunoSEQ multiplex PCR; TCRdb holds only in-frame clones, not every one. The sample consists of roughly 100,000 clones, over 80% of them appearing once. V usage is TRBV9 and J usage is TRBJ2-3; D is ambiguous. This sequence originates from a man between 65 and 79 years old with urothelial cancer. The sample was PBMCs, taken around atezolizumab (anti-PD-L1) treatment. DNA of the CDR3: TGTGCCAGCAGCCCCCTAGTGGGCACAGATACGCAGTATTTT. Amino acids: CASSPLVGTDTQYF.